A single sample gave rise to the 26 T cell receptor beta chains below, sequenced in a study of cytomegalovirus exposure and HLA in healthy donors. PCR involved 60 Vbeta and 13 Jbeta primers. Using immunoSEQ multiplex PCR, the repertoire was profiled, and TCRdb retains in-frame clones only, with some absent. The data contain almost 90,000 clones, 85% of them singletons. Sequenced material: PBMCs. These receptors were taken from a man aged 35-49 years in good health and CMV-seropositive.

The rearrangement joins TRBV5-4 to TRBJ2-4; 7 bases are a match to TRBD2. Germline V lookup: CDR1 SGHNT, CDR2 YYREEE (reference sequence). This CDR3 spans 16 amino acids. V was clipped by 0 bases and J by 0 bases; unmatched bases: 3. The CDR3 bases are TGTGCCAGCAGCTTGGGTGCGGGAGCAGCCAAAAACATTCAGTACTTC. Its translation is CASSLGAGAAKNIQYF.

The J gene is TRBJ1-1, the V gene TRBV11-2, with TRBD1 identical over 8 bases. Germline trimming cut 3 bases from V and 6 bases from J; bases unmatched to any gene: 15. The CDR3 loop spans 17 amino acids. Germline-derived CDR1 and CDR2 are SGHAT and FQNNGV. The CDR3 region is CASSLSGTGSLGPEAFF. CDR3 sequence (DNA): TGTGCCAGCAGCTTGTCCGGGACAGGCTCCCTCGGGCCTGAAGCTTTCTTT.

The J gene is TRBJ2-1, the V gene TRBV5-1; 8 positions agree with TRBD1. The CDR3 length is 15 residues. V lost 0 bases to trimming and J lost 10 bases; unmatched junction nucleotides: 9. Germline CDR1 is SGHRS and CDR2 is YFSETQ. The CDR3 here is CASSLARTGGREQFF. The CDR3 nucleotides read TGCGCCAGCAGCTTGGCCCGTACAGGGGGACGGGAGCAGTTCTTC.

This clone has just one count. This chain links TRBV7-3 with TRBJ2-5, with 8 positions matching TRBD2. The J call may be faulty, since TRBJ2-7 better matches the DNA end. The CDR3 extends over 15 amino acids. Germline V lookup: CDR1 SGHTA, CDR2 FQGTGA. CDR3 in DNA: TGTGCCAGCAGCTTAGGGGCGGGGGGCACCTACGAGCAGTACTTC. It specifies CASSLGAGGTYEQYF.

The chain employs TRBV5-1 and TRBJ2-5, with D tentatively TRBD2 (5 bases). The CDR3 sequence is 15 residues long. V dropped 1 base and J dropped 5 bases, with 15 bases sitting between them. Germline loops: CDR1 SGHRS, CDR2 YFSETQ. CDR3 sequence reads: CASSLRGNGFETQYF. CDR3 nucleotide sequence: TGCGCCAGCAGCTTGCGAGGGAACGGGTTTGAGACCCAGTACTTC.

The J gene is TRBJ2-1, the V gene TRBV5-1; 7 bases agree with TRBD2. J was trimmed by 3 bases and V by 1 base; bases with no gene match: 4. The CDR3 covers 15 residues. CDR1 is SGHRS and CDR2 is YFSETQ in the germline V gene. DNA for the CDR3: TGCGCCAGCAGCTTGAGGCTAGCGGACTACAATGAGCAGTTCTTC. Protein product: CASSLRLADYNEQFF.

The rearrangement uses TRBV7-8 and TRBJ1-2; D unclear. V was trimmed by 4 bases and J by 7 bases, leaving 7 bases between them. CDR1 and CDR2 from the germline V gene are SGHVS and FQNEAQ. CDR3 length: 11 residues. This chain's CDR3 is CASSSSFGYTF. CDR3 sequence (DNA): TGTGCCAGCAGCTCATCATTTGGCTACACCTTC.

The V gene is TRBV5-4, the J gene TRBJ2-3, with D uncertain. This CDR3 has 12 amino acids. Trimming removed 1 base at V and 3 bases at J, with 3 bases between. Per germline, CDR1 SGHNT and CDR2 YYREEE (reference sequence). The CDR3 sequence is CASSLRTDTQYF. CDR3 DNA: TGTGCCAGCAGCTTGCGGACAGATACGCAGTATTTT. The whole variable domain, filled in from reference TRBV5-4 and TRBJ2-3, reads ETGVTQSPTHLIKTRGQQVTLRCSSQSGHNTVSWYQQALGQGPQFIFQYYREEENGRGNFPPRFSGLQFPNYSSELNVNALELDDSALYLCASSLRTDTQYFGPGTRLTVL.

This clone was observed a handful of times. The rearrangement links TRBV4-1 to TRBJ1-1; D remains unclear. CDR3 length equals 13 residues. V lost 1 base, J lost 4 bases, and 7 bases lay in between. The germline CDR1 and CDR2 sequences are MGHRA and YSYEKL. CDR3 protein: CASSQATFTEAFF. The CDR3 DNA is TGCGCCAGCAGCCAAGCCACATTCACTGAAGCTTTCTTT.

The rearrangement links TRBV12-5 to TRBJ2-7, with a possible D match to TRBD1 (5 bases). The V end lost 0 bases, the J end lost 5 bases, and 5 bases lay between the germline ends. CDR3 size: 12 residues. The V gene's germline CDR1 is LGHNT and CDR2 FRNRAP. This CDR3 is CASGLVRDEQYF. The DNA for the CDR3 is TGTGCTAGTGGTTTGGTCAGGGACGAGCAGTACTTC.

The chain links TRBV5-6 to TRBJ2-7; D perhaps matches TRBD1 (5 bases). The CDR3 has 14 amino acids. Trimming took 4 bases from V and 0 from J, leaving 11 bases between them. Germline assignment: CDR1 SGHDT and CDR2 YYEEEE. The CDR3 DNA follows: TGTGCCAGCAGCCTCTGGGGCAGCTCCTACGAGCAGTACTTC. Amino acid sequence: CASSLWGSSYEQYF.

The gene calls are TRBV13 and TRBJ2-1; 7 nucleotides line up with TRBD2. This CDR3 comprises 18 residues. Germline values: CDR1 PRHDT, CDR2 FYEKMQ (reference sequence). With V trimmed by 0 bases and J by 0 bases, 8 bases remained unmatched. As DNA, the CDR3 is TGTGCCAGCAGCTTAGGGGCCCGGGGGGTGAGCTCCTACAATGAGCAGTTCTTC. It translates to CASSLGARGVSSYNEQFF.

The chain carries TRBV29-1 and TRBJ2-1, with 14 bases aligning to TRBD2. V trimming: 4 bases; J trimming: 3 bases; junction bases outside the gene matches: 2. CDR3 length: 15 amino acids. Germline assignment: CDR1 SQVTM and CDR2 ANQGSEA. The CDR3: CSVVGTSGGYNEQFF. In nucleotides, the CDR3 is TGCAGCGTTGTGGGGACTAGCGGGGGCTACAATGAGCAGTTCTTC.

The V and J genes are TRBV19 and TRBJ2-3; no firm D call. The CDR3 covers 13 residues. Trimming left V 7 bases short and J 0 bases short, with 8 bases between. Per germline, CDR1 LNHDA and CDR2 SQIVND (reference sequence). The CDR3 is CASKETSTDTQYF. DNA for the CDR3: TGTGCCAGTAAGGAGACTAGCACAGATACGCAGTATTTT.

This chain links TRBV7-6 with TRBJ2-7; D remains ambiguous. V lost 5 bases and J lost 7, with 18 bases in between. Per germline, CDR1 SGHVS and CDR2 FNYEAQ. CDR3 length equals 14 residues. CDR3 protein: CASSLLAEAREQYF. CDR3 sequence (DNA): TGTGCCAGCAGCCTCCTTGCTGAAGCGCGAGAGCAGTACTTC.

This rearrangement joins TRBV9 to TRBJ1-1; 7 bases map to TRBD1. The CDR3 runs 14 residues. CDR1 is SGDLS, CDR2 YYNGEE, per germline. Trimming cost V 0 bases and J 11 bases; bases outside gene matches: 10. The DNA for the CDR3 is TGTGCCAGCAGCGTAGCAGGGGGTGCGGAGCGGGCTTTCTTT. It yields the protein CASSVAGGAERAFF.

This sequence joins TRBV18 and TRBJ2-7; the D gene is possibly TRBD1 (6 bases). This CDR3 comprises 16 residues. CDR1 KGHSH and CDR2 LQKENI come from the germline V gene. The V end lost 2 bases, the J end lost 5 bases, and 19 bases lay between the germline ends. This CDR3 is CASSPIRGGDLNEQYF. CDR3 in DNA: TGTGCCAGCTCACCAATAAGAGGGGGTGATCTGAACGAGCAGTACTTC.

The V and J genes are TRBV15 and TRBJ1-5; unclear D gene. The CDR3 is 15 amino acids. V shed 1 base and J shed 1 base, with 8 bases lying between them. The germline V gene encodes CDR1 LNHNV and CDR2 YYDKDF (reference sequence). DNA for the CDR3: TGTGCCACCAGCAGAGCCAGTAAAAGCAATCAGCCCCAGCATTTT. Protein sequence: CATSRASKSNQPQHF.

The V and J genes are TRBV18 and TRBJ1-2, with TRBD1 identical over 10 bases. Germline CDR1 is KGHSH and CDR2 is LQKENI. CDR3 length: 13 amino acids. J gave up 7 bases and V 8 bases, and 7 bases lay outside the gene matches. The DNA of the CDR3 is TGTGCCAGCGCCGGGACAGGGGTTCGTGGCTACACCTTC. This encodes CASAGTGVRGYTF.

The chain is built from TRBV19 and TRBJ1-6; D gene unclear. Germline-derived CDR1 and CDR2 are LNHDA and SQIVND (reference sequence). The CDR3 sequence is 12 residues long. V lost 3 bases to trimming and J lost 9 bases, with 6 bases between them. The CDR3 sequence is CASSMGVSPLHF. The CDR3 DNA sequence: TGTGCCAGTAGTATGGGAGTTTCACCCCTCCACTTT.

This clone came up a few times. The chain combines TRBV5-4 with TRBJ2-5; 7 nucleotides agree with TRBD2. The CDR3 contains 13 residues. V dropped 2 bases and J dropped 5; count of bases not matched to a gene: 3. The V gene's germline CDR1 is SGHNT and CDR2 YYREEE (reference sequence). CDR3 amino acids: CASSLPGRETQYF. The CDR3 nucleotides read TGTGCCAGCAGCTTACCCGGGAGGGAGACCCAGTACTTC.

The chain joins TRBV28 to TRBJ1-2; no clear D gene. CDR1 is MDHEN and CDR2 is SYDVKM in the germline V gene. V lost 7 bases to trimming and J lost 8 bases, with 14 bases between them. CDR3 length equals 12 residues. The CDR3 region has the DNA TGTGCCAGCAAGGTTGGCGGCCAGGGCTACACCTTC. Its translation: CASKVGGQGYTF.

This chain connects TRBV9 to TRBJ2-1; TRBD2 agrees at 13 bases. Germline-derived CDR1 and CDR2 are SGDLS and YYNGEE. This CDR3 comprises 15 residues. V was clipped by 4 bases and J by 5 bases; unmatched bases: 3. CDR3 loop: CASSTGLAGDNEQFF. The CDR3 DNA is TGTGCCAGCAGCACCGGACTAGCGGGAGACAATGAGCAGTTCTTC.

The J gene is TRBJ2-2, the V gene TRBV7-9; a weak D match, TRBD1 (5 bases). This CDR3 spans 16 amino acids. In germline, CDR1 is SEHNR, CDR2 FQNEAQ (reference sequence). Trimming took 5 bases from V and 4 from J, leaving 17 bases between them. The CDR3 DNA sequence: TGTGCCAGCAGCCCGATCGGACAACGCGGCACCGGGGAGCTGTTTTTT. Its protein product is CASSPIGQRGTGELFF.

The chain couples TRBV7-8 to TRBJ1-5; 9 bases are a match to TRBD1. Per germline, CDR1 SGHVS and CDR2 FQNEAQ. V shed 3 bases, J shed 1 base, and the junction held 7 bases outside the gene matches. The CDR3 extends over 17 amino acids. CDR3 protein: CASSFSVGQGSNQPQHF. The CDR3 nucleotides read TGTGCCAGCAGCTTTAGTGTGGGACAGGGAAGCAATCAGCCCCAGCATTTT. The whole variable domain, filled in from reference TRBV7-8 and TRBJ1-5, reads GAGVSQSPRYKVAKRGQDVALRCDPISGHVSLFWYQQALGQGPEFLTYFQNEAQLDKSGLPSDRFFAERPEGSVSTLKIQRTQQEDSAVYLCASSFSVGQGSNQPQHFGDGTRLSIL.

Here the CDR3 DNA reads TGTGCCAGCTCACCGGGCAGGGGATACGAGCAGTACTTC. Translating it yields CASSPGRGYEQYF. This sequence joins TRBV18 and TRBJ2-7; D perhaps matches TRBD1 (6 bases). Per the germline V gene, CDR1 is KGHSH and CDR2 is LQKENI. The CDR3 contains 13 residues. V was shortened by 3 bases and J by 4 bases, with 10 bases between the two germline ends.